The sequence of this T cell receptor beta chain was determined in a study of CD8+ T cells in alopecia areata. Treatment here: oral pan-JAK inhibitor, 5-10 mg twice daily. Sequencing templates came from extracted RNA that was reverse transcribed into cDNA. Generated by immunoSEQ multiplex PCR, the TCRdb table keeps only in-frame clones and is missing some. Of roughly 200,000 clones listed, about 53% are singletons. The CDR3 is made up of 15 amino acids. In germline, CDR1 is SGHTA, CDR2 FQGNSA. The V end lost 0 bases, the J end lost 3 bases, and 10 bases lay between the germline ends. Overall study results and limits: A single nonresponder leaves the baseline CD8+ expansion link to response uncertain.

This clone was recorded at least ten times. What it binds is unknown. The receptor was derived from a human donor with alopecia areata. J is TRBJ2-3 and V is TRBV7-2, with no clear D. The sequences come from CD8+ T cells sorted from blood, collected at week 24, from a patient treated with tofacitinib. The CDR3 DNA sequence: TGTGCCAGCAGCTTAGCGGGAAGGGTGACAGATACGCAGTATTTT. Its translation: CASSLAGRVTDTQYF.